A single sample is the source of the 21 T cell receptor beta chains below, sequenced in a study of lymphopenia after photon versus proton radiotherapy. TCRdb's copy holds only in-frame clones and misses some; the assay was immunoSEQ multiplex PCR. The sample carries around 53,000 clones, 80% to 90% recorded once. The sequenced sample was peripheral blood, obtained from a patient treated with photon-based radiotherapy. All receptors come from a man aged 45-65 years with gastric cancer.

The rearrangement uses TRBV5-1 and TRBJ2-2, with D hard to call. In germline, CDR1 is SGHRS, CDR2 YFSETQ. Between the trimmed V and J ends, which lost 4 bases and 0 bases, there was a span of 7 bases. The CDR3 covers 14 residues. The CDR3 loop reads CASSQETNTGELFF. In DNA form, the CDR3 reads TGCGCCAGCAGCCAAGAGACGAACACCGGGGAGCTGTTTTTT.

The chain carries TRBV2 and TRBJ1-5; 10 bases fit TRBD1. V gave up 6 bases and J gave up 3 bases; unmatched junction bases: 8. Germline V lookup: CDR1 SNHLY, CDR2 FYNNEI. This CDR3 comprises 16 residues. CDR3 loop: CASRIGQGGINQPQHF. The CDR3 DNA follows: TGTGCCAGCAGGATTGGACAGGGGGGGATCAATCAGCCCCAGCATTTT.

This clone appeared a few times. CDR3 protein: CASSLKTGTAPEAFF. The CDR3 DNA reads TGTGCCAGCAGCTTGAAAACAGGGACAGCTCCTGAAGCTTTCTTT. The V and J genes are TRBV7-2 and TRBJ1-1; 7 bases fit TRBD1. The CDR3 runs 15 residues. From germline, CDR1 is SGHTA and CDR2 FQGNSA. J gave up 6 bases and V 3 bases, and 10 bases lay outside the gene matches. Full variable domain (outside the CDR3, taken from reference TRBV7-2 and TRBJ1-1): GAGVSQSPSNKVTEKGKDVELRCDPISGHTALYWYRQSLGQGLEFLIYFQGNSAPDKSGLPSDRFSAERTGGSVSTLTIQRTQQEDSAVYLCASSLKTGTAPEAFFGQGTRLTVV.

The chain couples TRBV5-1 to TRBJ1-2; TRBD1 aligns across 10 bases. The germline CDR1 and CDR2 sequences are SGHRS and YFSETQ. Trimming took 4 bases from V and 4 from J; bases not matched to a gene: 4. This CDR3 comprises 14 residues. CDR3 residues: CASSTGQGGYGYTF. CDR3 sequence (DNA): TGCGCCAGCAGCACAGGACAGGGGGGCTATGGCTACACCTTC.

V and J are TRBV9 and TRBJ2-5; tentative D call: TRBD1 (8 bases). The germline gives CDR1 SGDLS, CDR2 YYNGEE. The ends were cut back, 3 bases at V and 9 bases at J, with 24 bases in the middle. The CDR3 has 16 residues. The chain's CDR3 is CASSASGTGGRGAQYF. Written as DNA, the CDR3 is TGTGCCAGCAGCGCGAGCGGGACAGGAGGGCGAGGTGCCCAGTACTTC.

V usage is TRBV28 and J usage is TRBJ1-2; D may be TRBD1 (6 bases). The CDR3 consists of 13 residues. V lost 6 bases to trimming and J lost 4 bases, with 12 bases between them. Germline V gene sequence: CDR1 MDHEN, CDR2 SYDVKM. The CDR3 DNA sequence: TGTGCCAGCAGACCACAGGGAATCTATGGCTACACCTTC. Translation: CASRPQGIYGYTF.

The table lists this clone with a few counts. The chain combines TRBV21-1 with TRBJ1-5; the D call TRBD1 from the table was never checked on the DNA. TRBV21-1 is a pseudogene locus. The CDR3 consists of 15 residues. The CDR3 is CASSTHRGNNQPQHF. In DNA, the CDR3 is TGTGCCAGCAGCACACACAGGGGAAACAATCAGCCCCAGCATTTT.

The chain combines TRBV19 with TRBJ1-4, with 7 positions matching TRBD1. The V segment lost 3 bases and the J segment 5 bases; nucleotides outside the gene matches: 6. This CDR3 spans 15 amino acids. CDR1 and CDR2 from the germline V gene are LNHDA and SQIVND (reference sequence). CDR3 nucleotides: TGTGCCAGTAGTATCCCTCAGGGGGGCAATGAAAAACTGTTTTTT. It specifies CASSIPQGGNEKLFF.

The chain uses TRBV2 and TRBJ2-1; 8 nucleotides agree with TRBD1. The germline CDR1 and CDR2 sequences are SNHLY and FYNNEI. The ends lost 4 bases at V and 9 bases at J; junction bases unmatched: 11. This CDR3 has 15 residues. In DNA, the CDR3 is TGTGCCAGCAGTGCTATAACAGGGGGACACAGTGAGCAGTTCTTC. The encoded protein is CASSAITGGHSEQFF.

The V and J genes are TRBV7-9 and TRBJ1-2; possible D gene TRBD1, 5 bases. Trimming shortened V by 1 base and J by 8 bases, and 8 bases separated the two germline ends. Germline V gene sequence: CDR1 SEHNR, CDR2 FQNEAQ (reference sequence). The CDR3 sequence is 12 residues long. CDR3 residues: CASSLEDRGYTF. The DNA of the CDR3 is TGTGCCAGCAGCTTAGAAGACAGAGGCTACACCTTC.

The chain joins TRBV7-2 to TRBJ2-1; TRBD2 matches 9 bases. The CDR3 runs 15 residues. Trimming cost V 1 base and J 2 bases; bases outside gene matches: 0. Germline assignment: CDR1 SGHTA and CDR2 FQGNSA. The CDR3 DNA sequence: TGTGCCAGCAGCTTAGGGACTAGCGCCTACAATGAGCAGTTCTTC. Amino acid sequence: CASSLGTSAYNEQFF.

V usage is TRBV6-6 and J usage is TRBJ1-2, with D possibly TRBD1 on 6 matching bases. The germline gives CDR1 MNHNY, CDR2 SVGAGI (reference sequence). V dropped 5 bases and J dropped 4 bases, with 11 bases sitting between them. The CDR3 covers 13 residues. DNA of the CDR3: TGTGCCAGCAGTCCACAGGGCCTCTATGGCTACACCTTC. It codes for CASSPQGLYGYTF.

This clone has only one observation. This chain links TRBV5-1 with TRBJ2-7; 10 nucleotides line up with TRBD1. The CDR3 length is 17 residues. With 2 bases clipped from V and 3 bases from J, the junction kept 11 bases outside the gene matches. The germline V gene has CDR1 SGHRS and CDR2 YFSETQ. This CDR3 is CASSFKGTGEFHYEQYF. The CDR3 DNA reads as TGCGCCAGCAGCTTTAAAGGGACAGGGGAATTTCACTACGAGCAGTACTTC.

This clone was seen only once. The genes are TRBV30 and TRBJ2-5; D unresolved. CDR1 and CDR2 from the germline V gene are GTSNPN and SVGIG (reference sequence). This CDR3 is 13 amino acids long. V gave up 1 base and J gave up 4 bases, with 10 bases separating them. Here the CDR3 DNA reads TGTGCCTGGAGTGACTCAATCGGAGAGACCCAGTACTTC. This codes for CAWSDSIGETQYF.

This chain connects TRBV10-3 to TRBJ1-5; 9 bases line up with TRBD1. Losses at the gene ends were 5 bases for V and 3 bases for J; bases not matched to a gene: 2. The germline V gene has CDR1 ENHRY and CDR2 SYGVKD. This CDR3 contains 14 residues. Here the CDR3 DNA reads TGTGCCATCAGTAGGACAGGGGTCAATCAGCCCCAGCATTTT. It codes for CAISRTGVNQPQHF.

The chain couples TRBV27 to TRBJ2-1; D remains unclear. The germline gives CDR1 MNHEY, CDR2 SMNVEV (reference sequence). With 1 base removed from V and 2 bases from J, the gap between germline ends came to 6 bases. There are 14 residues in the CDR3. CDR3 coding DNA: TGTGCCAGCAGTTTATACCGAACCTACAATGAGCAGTTCTTC. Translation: CASSLYRTYNEQFF.

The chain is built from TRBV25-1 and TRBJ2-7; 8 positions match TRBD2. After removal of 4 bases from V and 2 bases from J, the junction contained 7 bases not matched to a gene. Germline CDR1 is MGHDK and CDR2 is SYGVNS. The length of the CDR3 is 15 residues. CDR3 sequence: CASSVREGYPYEQYF. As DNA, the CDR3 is TGTGCCAGCAGTGTCCGGGAGGGCTACCCCTACGAGCAGTACTTC.

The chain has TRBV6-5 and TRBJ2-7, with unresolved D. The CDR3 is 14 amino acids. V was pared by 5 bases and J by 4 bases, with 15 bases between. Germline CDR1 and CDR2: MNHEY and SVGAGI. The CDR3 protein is CASSATSGPYEQYF. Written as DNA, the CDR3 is TGTGCCAGCAGTGCCACCTCAGGACCATACGAGCAGTACTTC.

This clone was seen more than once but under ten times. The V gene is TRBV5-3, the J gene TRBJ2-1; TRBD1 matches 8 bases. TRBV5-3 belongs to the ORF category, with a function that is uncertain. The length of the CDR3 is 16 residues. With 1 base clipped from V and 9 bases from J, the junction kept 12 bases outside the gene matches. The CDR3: CARSLIGTGPLAEQFF. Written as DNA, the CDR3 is TGTGCCAGAAGCTTGATAGGGACAGGACCTTTAGCTGAGCAGTTCTTC.

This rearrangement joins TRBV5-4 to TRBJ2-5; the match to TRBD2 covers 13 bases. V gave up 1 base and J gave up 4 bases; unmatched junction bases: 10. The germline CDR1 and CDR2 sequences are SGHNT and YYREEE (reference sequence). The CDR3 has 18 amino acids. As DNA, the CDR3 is TGTGCCAGCAGCTTGACTAGCGGGAGGGCCGATTATCGAGAGACCCAGTACTTC. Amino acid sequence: CASSLTSGRADYRETQYF.

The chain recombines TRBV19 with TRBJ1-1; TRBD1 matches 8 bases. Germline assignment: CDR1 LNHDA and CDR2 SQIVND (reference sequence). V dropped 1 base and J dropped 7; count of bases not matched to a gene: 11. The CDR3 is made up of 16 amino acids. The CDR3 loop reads CASSIGDAGGADEAFF. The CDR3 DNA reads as TGTGCCAGTAGTATAGGGGATGCAGGGGGCGCAGATGAAGCTTTCTTT.